The clone carrying this TCR beta chain came up a few times. As yet, its antigen is unknown. The use of a sample-barcoded 5' primer and a J-beta primer mix characterized a second PCR of roughly 6 to 12 cycles. TCRdb recomputed calls from the 5' RACE reads with MiXCR, one row per CDR3 protein. The top ten hold over 6.5% of the sample, which has roughly 1.4 million distinct CDR3 sequences, approximately 63% seen once. This sample is drawn from a study of blood T cells in healthy people across ages. Overall study findings and caveats: Diversity was estimated from one million T cells, and these estimates were considered underestimates. TCR beta diversity per million T cells fell roughly linearly with age.

V was trimmed by 2 bases and J by 10 bases, leaving 18 bases between them. The CDR3 has 15 amino acids. Germline CDR1 is SGHTA and CDR2 is FQGNSA. Per-sample PBMC isolation yielded at least 6.5 million cells. The chain carries TRBV7-2 and TRBJ2-1; no definite D call. The sequenced sample was blood. The clonotype originates from a man aged 18-30 years in good health. CDR3 in amino acids: CASSLNPSRRQEQFF. The CDR3 nucleotides read TGTGCCAGCAGCTTAAACCCCTCGAGACGGCAGGAGCAGTTCTTC.